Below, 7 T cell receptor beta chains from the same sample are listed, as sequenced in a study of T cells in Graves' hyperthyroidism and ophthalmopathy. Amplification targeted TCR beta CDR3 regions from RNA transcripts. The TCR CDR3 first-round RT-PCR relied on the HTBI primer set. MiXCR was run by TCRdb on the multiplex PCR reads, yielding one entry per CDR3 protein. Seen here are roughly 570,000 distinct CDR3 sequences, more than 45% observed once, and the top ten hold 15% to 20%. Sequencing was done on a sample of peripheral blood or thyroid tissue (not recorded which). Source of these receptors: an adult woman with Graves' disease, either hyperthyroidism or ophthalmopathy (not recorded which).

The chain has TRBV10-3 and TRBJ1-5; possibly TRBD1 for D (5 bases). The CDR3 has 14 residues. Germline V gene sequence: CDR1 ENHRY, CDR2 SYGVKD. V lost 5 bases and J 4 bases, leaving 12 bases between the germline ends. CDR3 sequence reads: CAISPVGGNQPQHF. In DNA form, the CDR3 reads TGTGCCATCAGTCCGGTGGGGGGTAATCAGCCCCAGCATTTT.

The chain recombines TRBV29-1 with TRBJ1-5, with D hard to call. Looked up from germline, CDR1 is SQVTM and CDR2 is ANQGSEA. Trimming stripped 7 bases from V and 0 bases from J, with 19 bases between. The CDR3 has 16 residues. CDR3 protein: CSEMTKGRPSNQPQHF. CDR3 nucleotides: TGCAGCGAGATGACTAAAGGCAGACCTAGCAATCAGCCCCAGCATTTT.

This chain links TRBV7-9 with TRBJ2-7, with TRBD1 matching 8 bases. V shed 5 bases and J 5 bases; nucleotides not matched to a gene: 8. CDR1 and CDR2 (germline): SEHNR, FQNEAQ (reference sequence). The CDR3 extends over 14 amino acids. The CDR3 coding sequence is TGTGCCAGCAGCCCGGACAGGGTGAAACACGAGCAGTACTTC. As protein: CASSPDRVKHEQYF.

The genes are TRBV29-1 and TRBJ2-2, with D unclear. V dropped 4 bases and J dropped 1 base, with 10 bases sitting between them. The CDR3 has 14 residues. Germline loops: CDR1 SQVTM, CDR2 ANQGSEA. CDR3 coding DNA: TGCAGCGTTGGGGCTAACGGGAACACCGGGGAGCTGTTTTTT. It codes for CSVGANGNTGELFF.

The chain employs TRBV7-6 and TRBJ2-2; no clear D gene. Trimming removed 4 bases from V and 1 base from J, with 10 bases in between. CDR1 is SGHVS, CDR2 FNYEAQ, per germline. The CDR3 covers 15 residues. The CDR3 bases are TGTGCCAGCAGCTCGAACCCCGGGAACACCGGGGAGCTGTTTTTT. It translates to CASSSNPGNTGELFF.

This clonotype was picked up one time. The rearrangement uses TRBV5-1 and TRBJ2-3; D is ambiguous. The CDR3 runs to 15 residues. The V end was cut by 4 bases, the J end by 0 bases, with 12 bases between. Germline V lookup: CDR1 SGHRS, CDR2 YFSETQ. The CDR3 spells CASSPVAASTDTQYF. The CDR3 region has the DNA TGCGCCAGCAGCCCGGTCGCGGCTAGCACAGATACGCAGTATTTT.

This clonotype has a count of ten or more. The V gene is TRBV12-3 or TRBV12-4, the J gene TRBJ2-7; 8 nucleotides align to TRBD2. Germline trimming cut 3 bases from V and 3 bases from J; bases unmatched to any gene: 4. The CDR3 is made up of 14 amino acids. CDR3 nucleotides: TGTGCCAGCAGTTTGCGGGGGGTGATCTACGAGCAGTACTTC. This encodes CASSLRGVIYEQYF.